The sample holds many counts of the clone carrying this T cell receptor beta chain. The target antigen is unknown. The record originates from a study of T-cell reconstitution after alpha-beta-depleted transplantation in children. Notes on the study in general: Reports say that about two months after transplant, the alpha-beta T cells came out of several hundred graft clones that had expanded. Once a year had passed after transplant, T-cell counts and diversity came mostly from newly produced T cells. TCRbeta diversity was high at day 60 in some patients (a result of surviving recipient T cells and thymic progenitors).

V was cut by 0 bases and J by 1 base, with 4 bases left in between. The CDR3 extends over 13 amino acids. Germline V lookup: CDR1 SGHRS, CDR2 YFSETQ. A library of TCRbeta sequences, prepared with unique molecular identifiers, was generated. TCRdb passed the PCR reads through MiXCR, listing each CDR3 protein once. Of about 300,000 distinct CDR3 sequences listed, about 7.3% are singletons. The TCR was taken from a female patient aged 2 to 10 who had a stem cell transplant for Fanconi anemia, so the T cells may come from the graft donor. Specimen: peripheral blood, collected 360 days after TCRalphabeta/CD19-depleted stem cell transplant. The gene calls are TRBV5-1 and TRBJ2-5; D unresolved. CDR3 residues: CASSLALQETQYF. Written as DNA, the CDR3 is TGCGCCAGCAGCTTGGCGCTCCAAGAGACCCAGTACTTC.